This entry lists 7 T cell receptor beta chains sequenced from one sample in a study of cytomegalovirus exposure and HLA in healthy donors. Measured with immunoSEQ multiplex PCR; TCRdb has only the in-frame clones, and not every one. The sample consists of around 150,000 clones, 91% of them appearing once. The sequenced sample consisted of PBMCs. These receptors were collected from a woman aged 18 to 35 in good health and CMV-seropositive.

The chain has TRBV18 and TRBJ2-5; D is undetermined. The CDR3 consists of 13 residues. Trimming pared 3 bases from V and 2 bases from J, leaving 7 bases between. Germline V gene lookup returns CDR1 KGHSH and CDR2 LQKENI. In DNA, the CDR3 is TGTGCCAGCTCACCGAGTCAACAAGAGACCCAGTACTTC. As protein: CASSPSQQETQYF.

This rearrangement joins TRBV6-1 to TRBJ2-7, with 7 bases identical to TRBD1. Germline V lookup: CDR1 MNHNS, CDR2 SASEGT. This CDR3 region has 13 residues. V lost 4 bases, J lost 3 bases, and 3 bases stayed unmatched. Here the CDR3 DNA reads TGTGCCAGCAGTGTCCGGGACAGCTACGAGCAGTACTTC. This codes for CASSVRDSYEQYF.

V usage is TRBV27 and J usage is TRBJ2-1; TRBD2 might be the D (6 bases). The V and J ends lost 5 bases and 2 bases respectively, with 13 bases between them. CDR1 MNHEY and CDR2 SMNVEV come from the germline V gene (reference sequence). CDR3 length: 15 amino acids. The CDR3 sequence: CASSTAGPAYNEQFF. In nucleotides, the CDR3 is TGTGCCAGCAGTACCGCGGGGCCCGCCTACAATGAGCAGTTCTTC.

This chain's CDR3 is CASSGGLEGGELFF. The CDR3 bases are TGTGCCAGCAGTGGAGGACTAGAAGGCGGGGAGCTGTTTTTT. The chain joins TRBV6-1 to TRBJ2-2; 7 bases match TRBD2. This CDR3 contains 14 residues. CDR1 MNHNS and CDR2 SASEGT come from the germline V gene. The V segment lost 4 bases and the J segment 7 bases; nucleotides outside the gene matches: 6.

In this sample, this clone turned up once. This chain joins TRBV28 and TRBJ1-2; 7 bases match TRBD1. Germline CDR1 reads MDHEN; CDR2 reads SYDVKM. The J segment lost 0 bases and the V segment lost 3 bases, leaving 13 bases of the junction unmatched. CDR3 size: 18 residues. The CDR3 here is CASSLGGQFLLANYGYTF. CDR3 coding DNA: TGTGCCAGCAGTTTGGGGGGACAGTTTCTTCTAGCTAACTATGGCTACACCTTC.

The genes are TRBV10-3 and TRBJ1-5, with D unclear. This CDR3 spans 15 amino acids. Germline loops: CDR1 ENHRY, CDR2 SYGVKD. V was trimmed by 8 bases and J by 0 bases, leaving 14 bases between them. The CDR3 DNA follows: TGTGCCATCCGGGAGGGTCGGAATAGCAATCAGCCCCAGCATTTT. Protein: CAIREGRNSNQPQHF.

The table lists this clone with a few counts. The chain links TRBV4-1 to TRBJ2-2, with 7 bases identical to TRBD1. The CDR3 is made up of 17 amino acids. With 4 bases clipped from V and 0 bases from J, the junction kept 8 bases outside the gene matches. Germline assignment: CDR1 MGHRA and CDR2 YSYEKL. As DNA, the CDR3 is TGCGCCAGCAGCCTTATACCCCAGGGGGCGAACACCGGGGAGCTGTTTTTT. Its translation is CASSLIPQGANTGELFF.